The 13 T cell receptor beta chains given below trace back to one sample, sequenced in a study of blood T cells in healthy people across ages. Combining a sample-barcoded 5' primer with a J-beta primer mix, a second PCR ran for roughly 7 to 12 cycles. TCRdb recomputed calls from the 5' RACE reads with MiXCR, one row per CDR3 protein. The table has 250,000 to 300,000 distinct CDR3 sequences, about 25% seen once. The source material was blood. These receptors were taken from a woman between 65 and 79 years old in good health.

The count of this clonotype is one. The J gene is TRBJ1-6, the V gene TRBV7-3; no reliable D call. The CDR3 sequence is 14 residues long. Germline CDR1 SGHTA, CDR2 FQGTGA. Trimming stripped 0 bases from V and 7 bases from J, with 7 bases between. CDR3 residues: CASSLTNRNSPLHF. CDR3 nucleotide sequence: TGTGCCAGCAGCTTAACTAACCGAAATTCACCCCTCCACTTT.

The CDR3 region is CATGLGNTIYF. The CDR3 DNA is TGTGCCACCGGGCTTGGAAACACCATATATTTT. The chain employs TRBV19 and TRBJ1-3; D is unclear. This CDR3 region has 11 residues. Germline lookup yields CDR1 LNHDA and CDR2 SQIVND (reference sequence). V lost 10 bases to trimming and J lost 3 bases, with 7 bases between them.

In this sample, this clonotype turned up a few times. The chain joins TRBV20-1 to TRBJ2-5; tentative D call: TRBD2 (5 bases). Germline V gene data show CDR1 as DFQATT and CDR2 as SNEGSKA (reference sequence). The CDR3 extends over 16 amino acids. V dropped 0 bases and J dropped 5 bases, with 19 bases sitting between them. The CDR3: CSARDPRESPRETQYF. The CDR3 DNA sequence: TGCAGTGCTAGAGATCCGAGGGAGAGCCCCCGGGAGACCCAGTACTTC.

V is TRBV13 and J is TRBJ2-1; 10 nucleotides line up with TRBD2. The CDR3 totals 17 residues. V was pared by 4 bases and J by 4 bases, with 10 bases of the junction left unmatched. Germline CDR1 is PRHDT and CDR2 is FYEKMQ (reference sequence). The CDR3 nucleotides read TGTGCCAGCAGCTCCCTGCGGGAGCGGGAGGGTTACAATGAGCAGTTCTTC. It translates to CASSSLREREGYNEQFF. The full variable domain, its missing parts supplied by reference TRBV13 and TRBJ2-1, is AAGVIQSPRHLIKEKRETATLKCYPIPRHDTVYWYQQGPGQDPQFLISFYEKMQSDKGSIPDRFSAQQFSDYHSELNMSSLELGDSALYFCASSSLREREGYNEQFFGPGTRLTVL.

This clonotype was observed a handful of times. The V call is TRBV5-5, the J call TRBJ1-4; D may be TRBD1 (6 bases). Trimming pared 4 bases from V and 3 bases from J, leaving 13 bases between. There are 15 residues in the CDR3. Per the germline V gene, CDR1 is SGHKS and CDR2 is YYEKEE (reference sequence). CDR3 coding DNA: TGTGCCAGCAGCCCTACAGGGAGTGCTAATGAAAAACTGTTTTTT. Residues: CASSPTGSANEKLFF.

This sequence joins TRBV19 and TRBJ1-3; TRBD1 is a possible D gene (5 bases). The germline V gene has CDR1 LNHDA and CDR2 SQIVND (reference sequence). CDR3 length: 16 amino acids. Trimming left V 4 bases short and J 0 bases short, with 13 bases between. The CDR3 spells CASSTYRGNSGNTIYF. Here the CDR3 DNA reads TGTGCCAGTAGTACCTACCGGGGCAACTCTGGAAACACCATATATTTT.

The CDR3 sequence: CASGGGSNSYNEQFF. CDR3 nucleotide sequence: TGTGCCAGCGGCGGGGGTAGTAACTCCTACAATGAGCAGTTCTTC. V usage is TRBV6-5 and J usage is TRBJ2-1; 7 bases fit TRBD2. Trimming at V came to 8 bases and at J to 0 bases, leaving 7 bases not matched to a gene. CDR1 is MNHEY, CDR2 SVGAGI, per germline. The CDR3 has 15 residues.

The sample holds a few counts of this clonotype. The chain links TRBV12-3 or TRBV12-4 to TRBJ1-3, with D hard to call. Trimming removed 10 bases at V and 0 bases at J, with 10 bases between. The CDR3 contains 13 residues. The CDR3 nucleotides are TGTGCCAATCGGGCCAGCTCTGGAAACACCATATATTTT. The encoded protein is CANRASSGNTIYF.

The chain couples TRBV20-1 to TRBJ2-7, with TRBD1 identical over 8 bases. The germline V gene encodes CDR1 DFQATT and CDR2 SNEGSKA (reference sequence). J gave up 5 bases and V 6 bases, and 12 bases lay outside the gene matches. This CDR3 is 14 amino acids long. CDR3 protein: CSAPVRTGGDEQYF. Here the CDR3 DNA reads TGCAGTGCCCCTGTGCGAACAGGGGGAGACGAGCAGTACTTC.

DNA of the CDR3: TGTGCCAGCAGCTCGCTGAGCGGGAGGCTTCAAGAGACCCAGTACTTC. It yields the protein CASSSLSGRLQETQYF. The rearrangement links TRBV5-6 to TRBJ2-5, with TRBD2 identical over 9 bases. This CDR3 is 16 amino acids long. The J segment lost 2 bases and the V segment lost 3 bases, leaving 8 bases of the junction unmatched. Germline V lookup: CDR1 SGHDT, CDR2 YYEEEE.

The chain recombines TRBV10-3 with TRBJ2-7; 13 nucleotides agree with TRBD2. V shed 9 bases and J 3 bases; nucleotides not matched to a gene: 14. The V gene's germline CDR1 is ENHRY and CDR2 SYGVKD. The CDR3 is 17 residues long. CDR3 nucleotide sequence: TGTGCCATTGAACCAGGGAGGACTAGCGGGGGACGCTACGAGCAGTACTTC. Translated: CAIEPGRTSGGRYEQYF.

Comment on this clonotype: One end of the junction is discordant with germline, which a read error may explain. This chain joins TRBV5-1 and TRBJ2-1, with a possible D match to TRBD1 (6 bases). The CDR3 totals 15 residues. Germline assignment: CDR1 SGHRS and CDR2 YFSETQ. This CDR3 is CASSGDKRSYNEQFF. The CDR3 DNA reads TGTGCCAGCAGTGGGGACAAACGCTCCTACAATGAGCAGTTCTTC.

The chain uses TRBV9 and TRBJ2-1; TRBD2 matches 9 bases. In germline, CDR1 is SGDLS, CDR2 YYNGEE. The CDR3 contains 16 residues. J was trimmed by 9 bases and V by 4 bases; bases with no gene match: 14. In DNA, the CDR3 is TGTGCCAGCAGCCCTAGGGGGGAGCGGGAGGACAGTGAGCAGTTCTTC. Protein product: CASSPRGEREDSEQFF. Using reference TRBV9 and TRBJ2-1 for the parts outside the CDR3, the full variable domain is DSGVTQTPKHLITATGQRVTLRCSPRSGDLSVYWYQQSLDQGLQFLIQYYNGEERAKGNILERFSAQQFPDLHSELNLSSLELGDSALYFCASSPRGEREDSEQFFGPGTRLTVL.